This T cell receptor beta chain emerged from a study of immune cell composition in non-small cell lung cancer. Study summary: Histologic subtype was mainly adenocarcinoma or squamous cell carcinoma.

The V gene lost 2 bases and the J gene lost 2 bases, with 6 bases spanning the gap. There are 13 residues in the CDR3. Germline V gene lookup returns CDR1 SGHTA and CDR2 FQGNSA. Profiling relied on immunoSEQ multiplex PCR, and the TCRdb table lists in-frame clones only, not all of them. Of some 5,600 clones in the sample, just under 80% were seen once. Worth noting for this clone: Its antigen remains unknown.

DNA was extracted from unsorted cell suspensions stored frozen. General study findings and limits: Tumour TCR-beta clonality showed no significant link to smoking pack-years. Clones >0.5% enriched in tumour were rarer in adenocarcinoma (about 35%) than squamous (75%).

Sequencing used lung tumor tissue. The sequence derives from a human donor with non-small cell lung cancer. The V call is TRBV7-2, the J call TRBJ1-2; a possible D gene is TRBD1 (5 bases). The CDR3 loop reads CASSLNRNYGYTF. The CDR3 DNA reads TGTGCCAGCAGCTTAAACAGGAACTATGGCTACACCTTC.